Listed below are T cell receptor beta chains from one sample, sequenced in a study of OX40 agonist ivuxolimab in advanced cancers. Produced via immunoSEQ multiplex PCR; TCRdb's table is partial and in-frame only. The data contain 72,000 or so clones, less than 85% of them singletons. The specimen was CD4+ or CD8+ T cells sorted from blood, collected in a trial of the OX40 agonist ivuxolimab. The source is an adult with an advanced solid tumor such as melanoma, head and neck, liver or kidney cancer. Both conserved end residues are part of each CDR3. D genes are given only for firm matches. For some rows the clone size is stated as once, few or many, or as a class when expanded; others skip it.

TRBJ2-4	NA	TRBV11-2	12	NA	CASSTSGSIQYF	TGTGCCAGCAGCACGTCCGGATCCATTCAGTACTTC
TRBJ2-7	NA	TRBV19	15	TRBD2	CASSRGLAGGYEQYF	TGTGCCAGTAGCAGGGGTCTAGCGGGAGGCTACGAGCAGTACTTC
TRBJ1-5	few	TRBV19	13	NA	CASKGQGNQPQHF	TGTGCCAGTAAAGGGCAGGGGAACCAGCCCCAGCATTTT
TRBJ1-2	NA	TRBV6-1	13	NA	CASSEVGSYGYTF	TGTGCCAGCAGTGAAGTAGGGAGCTATGGCTACACCTTC
TRBJ2-7	NA	TRBV9	15	TRBD2	CASSVAGGAAVEQYF	TGTGCCAGCAGCGTAGCGGGAGGAGCCGCCGTGGAGCAGTACTTC
TRBJ1-4	NA	TRBV4-1	16	NA	CASSQGAGTANEKVFF	TGCGCCAGCAGCCAAGGGGCCGGGACGGCTAATGAAAAGGTGTTTTTT
TRBJ2-1	NA	TRBV29-1	14	TRBD1	CSVRTGGPYNEQFF	TGCAGCGTTAGGACAGGGGGACCCTACAATGAGCAGTTCTTC
TRBJ2-5	NA	TRBV6-5	13	NA	CASSYETQETQYF	TGTGCCAGCAGTTACGAAACACAAGAGACCCAGTACTTC
TRBJ2-2	NA	TRBV19	16	NA	CASTDRRGVNTGELFF	TGTGCCAGTACCGACCGTCGGGGAGTGAACACCGGGGAGCTGTTTTTT
TRBJ2-1	NA	TRBV7-8	16	NA	CASSPSRDRGYNEQFF	TGTGCCAGCAGCCCGTCCCGCGATCGCGGATACAATGAGCAGTTCTTC
TRBJ2-1	few	TRBV7-2	16	TRBD2	CASSTASGGDHNEQFF	TGTGCCAGCAGCACTGCTAGCGGGGGGGACCACAATGAGCAGTTCTTC
TRBJ2-1	NA	TRBV15	15	TRBD1	CATSSPGTGYNEQFF	TGTGCCACCAGCAGCCCCGGGACAGGGTATAATGAGCAGTTCTTC
TRBJ1-5	NA	TRBV28	14	TRBD1	CASRGGQGGQPQHF	TGTGCCAGCAGGGGAGGACAGGGGGGACAGCCCCAGCATTTT
TRBJ1-2	NA	TRBV2	11	NA	CASNGGEGYTF	TGTGCCAGCAACGGAGGGGAGGGCTACACCTTC
TRBJ2-1	NA	TRBV9	15	TRBD2	CASSLQGLAGGEQFF	TGTGCCAGCAGCCTCCAGGGACTAGCGGGTGGTGAGCAGTTCTTC
TRBJ1-5	NA	TRBV6-1	15	NA	CASSELDEGLQPQHF	TGTGCCAGCAGTGAACTGGACGAAGGTCTTCAGCCCCAGCATTTT
TRBJ1-1	NA	TRBV27	13	NA	CASSFREDTEAFF	TGTGCCAGCAGTTTTAGGGAGGACACTGAAGCTTTCTTT
TRBJ2-6	NA	TRBV28	18	NA	CASSFTRVLLSGANVLTF	TGTGCCAGCAGTTTCACCAGGGTACTCCTCTCTGGGGCCAACGTCCTGACTTTC
TRBJ2-5	NA	TRBV6-6	14	TRBD1	CASSPGQGRETQYF	TGTGCCAGCAGTCCAGGACAGGGAAGGGAGACCCAGTACTTC
TRBJ2-5	NA	TRBV7-2	14	NA	CASSLATHQETQYF	TGTGCCAGCAGCTTAGCTACTCACCAAGAGACCCAGTACTTC
TRBJ1-5	NA	TRBV6-6	14	NA	CASSYSRGVEPQHF	TGTGCCAGCAGTTACTCGAGAGGAGTGGAGCCCCAGCATTTT
TRBJ1-4	once	TRBV7-9	13	NA	CASSRDWNEKLFF	TGTGCCAGCAGCCGGGACTGGAATGAAAAACTGTTTTTT
TRBJ2-1	NA	TRBV9	13	NA	CASTKDANNEQFF	TGTGCCAGCACCAAAGACGCCAACAATGAGCAGTTCTTC
TRBJ1-5	NA	TRBV19	18	TRBD1	CASSISHGRGQINQPQHF	TGTGCCAGTAGTATATCCCATGGCAGGGGGCAAATCAATCAGCCCCAGCATTTT
TRBJ1-6	medium-sized	TRBV9	14	NA	CASSVAGVGSPLHF	TGTGCCAGCAGCGTAGCCGGGGTAGGTTCACCCCTCCACTTT
TRBJ2-7	NA	TRBV7-2	14	NA	CASTQGVGRYEQYF	TGTGCCAGCACCCAAGGGGTGGGGCGCTACGAGCAGTACTTC
TRBJ1-5	NA	TRBV19	14	NA	CASSLRGRNQPQHF	TGTGCCAGTAGCCTGAGGGGACGCAATCAGCCCCAGCATTTT
TRBJ1-1	NA	TRBV6-4	14	NA	CASRLGSQNTEAFF	TGTGCCAGCCGCCTGGGCAGCCAGAACACTGAAGCTTTCTTT
TRBJ2-7	NA	TRBV5-4	14	NA	CASSSDFPSYEQYF	TGTGCCAGCAGCTCTGACTTTCCCTCCTACGAGCAGTACTTC